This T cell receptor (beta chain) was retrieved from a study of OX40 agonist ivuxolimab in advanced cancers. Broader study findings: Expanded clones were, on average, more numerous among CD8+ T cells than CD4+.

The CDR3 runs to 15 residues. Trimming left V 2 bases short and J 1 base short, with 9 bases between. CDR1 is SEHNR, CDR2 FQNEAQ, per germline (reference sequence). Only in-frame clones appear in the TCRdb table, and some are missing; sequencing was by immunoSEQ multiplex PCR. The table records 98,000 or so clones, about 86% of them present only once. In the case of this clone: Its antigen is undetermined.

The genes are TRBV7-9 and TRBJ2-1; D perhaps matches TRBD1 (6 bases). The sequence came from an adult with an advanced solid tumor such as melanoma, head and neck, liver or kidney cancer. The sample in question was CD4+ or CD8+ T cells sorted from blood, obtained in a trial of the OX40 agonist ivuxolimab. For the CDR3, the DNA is TGTGCCAGCAGCTTACGGCAGGGGTCCTACAATGAGCAGTTCTTC. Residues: CASSLRQGSYNEQFF.